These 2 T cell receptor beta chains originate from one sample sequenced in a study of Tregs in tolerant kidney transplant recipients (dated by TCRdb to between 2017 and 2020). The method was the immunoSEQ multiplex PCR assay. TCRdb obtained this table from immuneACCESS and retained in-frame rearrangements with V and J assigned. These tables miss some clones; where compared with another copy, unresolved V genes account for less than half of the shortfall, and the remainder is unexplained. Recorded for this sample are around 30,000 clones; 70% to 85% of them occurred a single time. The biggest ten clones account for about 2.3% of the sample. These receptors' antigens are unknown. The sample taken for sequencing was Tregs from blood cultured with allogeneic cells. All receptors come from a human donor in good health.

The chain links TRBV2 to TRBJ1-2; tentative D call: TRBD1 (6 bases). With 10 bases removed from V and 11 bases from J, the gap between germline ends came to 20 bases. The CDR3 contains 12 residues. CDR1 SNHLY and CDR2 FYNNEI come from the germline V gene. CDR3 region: CAKLPGGGRYTF. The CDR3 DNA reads TGTGCCAAGCTTCCTGGGGGGGGCCGGTACACCTTC.

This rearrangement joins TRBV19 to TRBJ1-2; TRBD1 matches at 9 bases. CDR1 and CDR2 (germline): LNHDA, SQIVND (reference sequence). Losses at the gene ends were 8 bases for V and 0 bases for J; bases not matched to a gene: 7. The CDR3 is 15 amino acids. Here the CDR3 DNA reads TGTGCCAGTTTGGACAGGGGATATCCTAACTATGGCTACACCTTC. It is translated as CASLDRGYPNYGYTF. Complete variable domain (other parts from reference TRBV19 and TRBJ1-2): DGGITQSPKYLFRKEGQNVTLSCEQNLNHDAMYWYRQDPGQGLRLIYYSQIVNDFQKGDIAEGYSVSREKKESFPLTVTSAQKNPTAFYLCASLDRGYPNYGYTFGSGTRLTVV.